Listed below are T cell receptor beta chains from one sample, sequenced in a study of memory CD4+ T cells and cytomegalovirus serostatus. The protocol was immunoSEQ multiplex PCR, while the TCRdb copy is restricted to in-frame clones and leaves out a portion. The sample lists about 25,000 clones; about 80% were seen once. Sample: memory CD4+ T cells from blood. Receptor source: an adult in good health and CMV-seronegative. Each CDR3 is given with its conserved first and last residue. The order of the fields is J gene, clone size, V gene, D gene, CDR3 protein, CDR3 DNA. The D gene is left open where the match is weak. Size values are once, few and many counts, or a class for expanded clones, and some rows have none.

J gene: TRBJ2-7
clone size: NA
V gene: TRBV7-8
D gene: NA
CDR3 protein: CASSLVPTRAYEQYF
CDR3 DNA: TGTGCCAGCAGCTTAGTACCTACCCGGGCCTACGAGCAGTACTTC

J gene: TRBJ1-5
clone size: NA
V gene: TRBV9
D gene: TRBD1
CDR3 protein: CASSLGQGASNQPQHF
CDR3 DNA: TGTGCCAGCAGCCTAGGACAGGGGGCTAGCAATCAGCCCCAGCATTTT

J gene: TRBJ1-1
clone size: NA
V gene: TRBV7-9
D gene: NA
CDR3 protein: CASSWRGENTEAFF
CDR3 DNA: TGTGCCAGCAGCTGGAGGGGAGAGAACACTGAAGCTTTCTTT

J gene: TRBJ1-4
clone size: once
V gene: TRBV29-1
D gene: NA
CDR3 protein: CSVGGGPEKLFF
CDR3 DNA: TGCAGCGTTGGGGGGGGCCCTGAAAAACTGTTTTTT

J gene: TRBJ1-1
clone size: NA
V gene: TRBV6-6
D gene: TRBD1
CDR3 protein: CASSSGQGDGAFF
CDR3 DNA: TGTGCCAGCAGTTCGGGACAGGGGGATGGAGCATTCTTT

J gene: TRBJ2-3
clone size: NA
V gene: TRBV5-4
D gene: NA
CDR3 protein: CASSPFSRTDTQYF
CDR3 DNA: TGTGCCAGCAGCCCCTTTAGTCGCACAGATACGCAGTATTTT

J gene: TRBJ1-2
clone size: NA
V gene: TRBV5-4
D gene: TRBD1
CDR3 protein: CASSLIGQGADVYGYTF
CDR3 DNA: TGTGCCAGCAGCTTGATCGGGCAGGGGGCGGATGTCTATGGCTACACCTTC

J gene: TRBJ1-5
clone size: NA
V gene: TRBV28
D gene: TRBD1
CDR3 protein: CASSLGDRVDQPQHF
CDR3 DNA: TGTGCCAGCAGTTTAGGGGACAGGGTGGACCAGCCCCAGCATTTT

J gene: TRBJ2-1
clone size: NA
V gene: TRBV7-9
D gene: TRBD1
CDR3 protein: CASSLGDSLYNEQFF
CDR3 DNA: TGTGCCAGCAGCCTAGGGGACAGCCTATACAATGAGCAGTTCTTC

J gene: TRBJ2-1
clone size: NA
V gene: TRBV29-1
D gene: TRBD1
CDR3 protein: CSMRQGSSSYNEQFF
CDR3 DNA: TGCAGCATGCGACAGGGGTCCAGCTCCTACAATGAGCAGTTCTTC

J gene: TRBJ2-1
clone size: few
V gene: TRBV7-7
D gene: NA
CDR3 protein: CASSSGLDNEQFF
CDR3 DNA: TGTGCTAGCAGCTCGGGCCTCGATAATGAGCAGTTCTTC

J gene: TRBJ2-1
clone size: NA
V gene: TRBV10-3
D gene: NA
CDR3 protein: CAISASEYNEQFF
CDR3 DNA: TGTGCCATCAGTGCCTCAGAATACAATGAGCAGTTCTTC